Each of the 10 T cell receptor beta chains below was sequenced from the same sample in a study of T cell clonality in common variable immunodeficiency. The assay was immunoSEQ multiplex PCR, and TCRdb's table has in-frame clones only and misses some. Listed here are about 31,000 clones without any singletons, the top ten holding under 4.5%. Sequences were obtained from peripheral blood mononuclear cells. The source is a person aged 18-70 years in good health.

This clone was observed at least ten times. From the germline J gene comes the end of the CDR3, since the read stops 3 residues before it. The rearrangement uses TRBV20-1 and TRBJ2-5; TRBD1 is a possible D gene (8 bases). CDR1 and CDR2 (germline): DFQATT, SNEGSKA (reference sequence). Trimming left V 3 bases short and J 5 bases short, with 19 bases between. CDR3 length: 15 residues. Partial CDR3 DNA: TGCAGTGCTAGTTCACCTGGACAGGGAGGGGAGACC. The encoded protein is CSASSPGQGGET. The CDR3 in full is CSASSPGQGGETQYF.

This clone was observed a handful of times. A read error may be the cause here, since a much bigger clone is one base away. The sequenced fragment ends 3 residues before the CDR3 boundary, so the rest is inferred from the germline J gene. Other DNA sequences in the sample encode the same CDR3. This chain joins TRBV5-1 and TRBJ1-2, with D possibly being TRBD1 (6 bases). CDR1 is SGHRS, CDR2 YFSETQ, per germline. The CDR3 is made up of 16 amino acids. The sequenced part of the CDR3 DNA is TGCGCCAGCAGTTTAAGGTCGACAGGAGGGGCAAAGGGC. This encodes CASSLRSTGGAKG. The full CDR3 is CASSLRSTGGAKGYTF.

This clone was counted many times. The read terminates 3 residues before the CDR3 end, so the remaining end is supplied by the germline J gene. The chain couples TRBV5-1 to TRBJ2-1, with D tentatively TRBD1 (5 bases). Trimming took off 0 bases at V and 0 bases at J, with 25 bases between the two ends. From germline, CDR1 is SGHRS and CDR2 YFSETQ. The CDR3 length is 21 residues. Partial CDR3 DNA: TGCGCCAGCAGCTTGGTTGCTGGGGCCCTACCATTCCCAAGCTCCTACAATGAG. This encodes CASSLVAGALPFPSSYNE. The complete CDR3 sequence is CASSLVAGALPFPSSYNEQFF.

This clone showed up many times. Read coverage stops 3 residues before the CDR3 terminus; the germline J gene supplies the remainder. The rearrangement joins TRBV29-1 to TRBJ2-1; 9 nucleotides agree with TRBD1. The germline CDR1 and CDR2 sequences are SQVTM and ANQGSEA. V trimming: 6 bases; J trimming: 2 bases; junction bases outside the gene matches: 8. The CDR3 runs 15 residues. The CDR3: CSVAYRGPPYNEQFF. Incomplete CDR3 DNA: TGCAGCGTGGCCTACAGGGGGCCCCCCTACAATGAG.

This clone was seen many times. Read coverage stops 3 residues before the CDR3 terminus; the germline J gene supplies the remainder. V gene TRBV5-4 combines with J gene TRBJ2-5; 13 bases fit TRBD2. The CDR3 contains 15 residues. With V trimmed by 3 bases and J by 5 bases, 4 bases remained unmatched. Germline V gene lookup returns CDR1 SGHNT and CDR2 YYREEE (reference sequence). CDR3 DNA (partial): TGTGCCAGCAGCTCACTAGCGGGGGGGCGGGAGACC. Translation: CASSSLAGGRET. The entire CDR3 protein is CASSSLAGGRETQYF.

This clone has at least ten counts. The DNA ends 3 residues before the CDR3 does, and the rest of the CDR3 is filled in from the germline J gene. J is TRBJ1-6 and V is TRBV6-2 or TRBV6-3, with 7 positions matching TRBD1. The ends lost 5 bases at V and 5 bases at J; junction bases unmatched: 0. CDR3 length equals 13 residues. Germline V gene sequence: CDR1 MNHEY, CDR2 SVGEGT. CDR3 in amino acids: CASSGQDNSPLHF. CDR3 DNA, as far as it was read: TGTGCCAGCAGTGGACAGGATAATTCACCC.

This clone was seen repeatedly, ten times or more. The part of the CDR3 DNA that was read is TGTGCCAGCAAACCACCAGGGCCGAACACTGAA. It translates to CASKPPGPNTE. The complete CDR3 protein is CASKPPGPNTEAFF. The J gene is TRBJ1-1, the V gene TRBV6-2 or TRBV6-3; perhaps TRBD1 as D (5 bases). The read finishes 3 residues shy of the CDR3 end, and the germline J gene is used to complete it. V lost 7 bases and J 1 base, leaving 13 bases between the germline ends. This CDR3 has 14 residues. Germline CDR1 is MNHEY and CDR2 is SVGEGT.

This clone appeared many times. Sequencing ends 3 residues short of the CDR3 end; the germline J gene provides the rest. This chain uses TRBV11-2 with TRBJ2-5; 7 bases agree with TRBD1. The CDR3 is 13 residues long. CDR1 SGHAT and CDR2 FQNNGV come from the germline V gene. With 5 bases clipped from V and 7 bases from J, the junction kept 7 bases outside the gene matches. The CDR3 is CASSEGQVGTQYF. The sequenced part of the CDR3 DNA is TGTGCCAGCAGCGAAGGACAGGTGGGGACC.

This clone has a handful of counts. The read ends 3 residues shy of where the CDR3 ends; the end is completed using the germline J gene. V usage is TRBV5-1 and J usage is TRBJ1-2, with a tentative D call TRBD1 (5 bases). The CDR3 extends over 15 amino acids. Germline CDR1 reads SGHRS; CDR2 reads YFSETQ. CDR3 in amino acids: CASSQGLAITDTYTF. The sequenced CDR3 bases are TGCGCCAGCAGCCAGGGACTAGCTATCACAGATACC.

This clone was found many times. CDR3 in amino acids: CASSLGTVPYEQYF. CDR3 bases read: TGCGCCAGCAGCTTGGGCACGGTCCCCTACGAG. The chain joins TRBV5-1 to TRBJ2-7; no definite D call. Coverage ceases 3 residues before the CDR3 finishes, and the germline J gene fills in the end. Germline V CDR1 and CDR2: SGHRS, YFSETQ. The CDR3 loop spans 14 amino acids. Trimming cost V 0 bases and J 2 bases, with 9 bases left between them.